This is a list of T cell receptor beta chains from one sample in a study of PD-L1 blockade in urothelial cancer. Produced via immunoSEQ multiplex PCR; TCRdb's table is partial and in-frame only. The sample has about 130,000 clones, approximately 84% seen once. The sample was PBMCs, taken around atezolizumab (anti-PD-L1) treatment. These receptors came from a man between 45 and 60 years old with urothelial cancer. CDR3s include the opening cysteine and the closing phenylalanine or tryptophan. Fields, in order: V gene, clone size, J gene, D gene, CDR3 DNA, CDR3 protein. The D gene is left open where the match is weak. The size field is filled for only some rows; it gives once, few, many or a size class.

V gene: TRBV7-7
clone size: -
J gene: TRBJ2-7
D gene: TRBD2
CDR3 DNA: TGTGCTAGCAGCTTAAGTCAGGATGAGCCTAGCGGGAGCTACGAGCAGTACTTC
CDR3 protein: CASSLSQDEPSGSYEQYF

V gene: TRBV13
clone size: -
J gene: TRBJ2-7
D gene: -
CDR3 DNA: TGTGCCAGCAGCCCCCCGGACAGCTCCTACGAGCAGTACTTC
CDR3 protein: CASSPPDSSYEQYF

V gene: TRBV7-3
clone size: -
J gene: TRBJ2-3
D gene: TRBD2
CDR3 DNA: TGTGCCAGCAGCTCCATCACTAGCGGGAGAACAGATACGCAGTATTTT
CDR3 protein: CASSSITSGRTDTQYF

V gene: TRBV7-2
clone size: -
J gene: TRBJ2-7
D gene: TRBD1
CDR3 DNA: TGTGCCAGCAGCTTACGACAGGGGGCCTACGAGCAGTACTTC
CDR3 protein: CASSLRQGAYEQYF

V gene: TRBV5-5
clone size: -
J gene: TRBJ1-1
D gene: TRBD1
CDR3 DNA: TGTGCCAGCAGCCTATTACCAGGGGGGATTTTGAACACTGAAGCTTTCTTT
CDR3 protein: CASSLLPGGILNTEAFF

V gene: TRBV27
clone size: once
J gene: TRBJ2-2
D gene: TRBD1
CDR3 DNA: TGTGCCGCCGCCGGGACAGTGAACACCGGGGAGCTGTTTTTT
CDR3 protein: CAAAGTVNTGELFF

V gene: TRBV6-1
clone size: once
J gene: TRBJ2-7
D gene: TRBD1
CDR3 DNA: TGTGCCAGCAGGATACAGGGGGGTCAGTACGAGCAGTACTTC
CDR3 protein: CASRIQGGQYEQYF

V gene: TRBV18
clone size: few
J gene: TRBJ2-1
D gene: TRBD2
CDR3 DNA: TGTGCCAGCTCACCCCCGCCGACGGGAGGGCCCAATGAGCAGTTCTTC
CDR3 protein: CASSPPPTGGPNEQFF

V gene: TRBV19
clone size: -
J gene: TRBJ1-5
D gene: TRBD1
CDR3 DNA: TGTGCCAGTAGTGCAAACAGGGGGTACAATCAGCCCCAGCATTTT
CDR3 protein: CASSANRGYNQPQHF

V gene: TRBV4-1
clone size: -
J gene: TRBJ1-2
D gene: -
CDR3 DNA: TGCGCCAGCAGCCAAGATCTGGACAGCACCACCCTGAAGTTTTGGAACACCTTC
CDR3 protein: CASSQDLDSTTLKFWNTF

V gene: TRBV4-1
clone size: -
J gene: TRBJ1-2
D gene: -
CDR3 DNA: TGCGCCAGCAGCCAAGGTGCTAGGACAGACTATGGCTACACCTTC
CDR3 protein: CASSQGARTDYGYTF

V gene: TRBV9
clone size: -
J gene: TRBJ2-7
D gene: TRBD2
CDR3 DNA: TGTGCCAGCAGCGCTGGGACTAGCGGCCGAAGACTCAGCTCCTACGAGCAGTACTTC
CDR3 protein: CASSAGTSGRRLSSYEQYF

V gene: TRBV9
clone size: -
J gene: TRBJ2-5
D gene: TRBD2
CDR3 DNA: TGTGCCAGCAGCCCTGGACTAGTTGAGACCCAGTACTTC
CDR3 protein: CASSPGLVETQYF

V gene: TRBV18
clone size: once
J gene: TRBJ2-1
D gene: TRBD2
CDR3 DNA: TGTGCCAGCTCACCCGGACTAGTTGTTTACAATGAGCAGTTCTTC
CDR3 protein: CASSPGLVVYNEQFF

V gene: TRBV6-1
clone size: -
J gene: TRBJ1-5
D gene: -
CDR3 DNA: TGTGCCAGCAGGGGGGACACGAACAATCAGCCCCAGCATTTT
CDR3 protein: CASRGDTNNQPQHF

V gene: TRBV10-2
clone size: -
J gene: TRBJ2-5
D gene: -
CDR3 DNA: TGCGCCAGCAGTGCCAGACAGATCCAAGAGACCCAGTACTTC
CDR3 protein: CASSARQIQETQYF

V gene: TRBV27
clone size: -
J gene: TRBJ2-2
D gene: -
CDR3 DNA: TGTGCCAGCAGTTTAATAGGAGGGAACACCGGGGAGCTGTTTTTT
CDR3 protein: CASSLIGGNTGELFF

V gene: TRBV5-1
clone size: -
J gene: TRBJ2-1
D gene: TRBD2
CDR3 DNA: TGCGCCAGCTCAGCTAGCGGGAGAGGTGAGCAGTTCTTC
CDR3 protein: CASSASGRGEQFF

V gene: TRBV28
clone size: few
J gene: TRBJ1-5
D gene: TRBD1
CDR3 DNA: TGTGCCAGCAGTCGCCGACAGGGGTGGCAGCCCCAGCATTTT
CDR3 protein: CASSRRQGWQPQHF

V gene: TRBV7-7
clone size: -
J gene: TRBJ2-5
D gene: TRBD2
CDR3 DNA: TGTGCTAGCAGCTCAGGGAGGGCCCAAGAGACCCAGTACTTC
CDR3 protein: CASSSGRAQETQYF

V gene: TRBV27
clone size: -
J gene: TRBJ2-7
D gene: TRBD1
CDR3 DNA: TGTGCCAGTAAAAGACAGGGGGCTTACGAGCAGTACTTC
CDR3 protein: CASKRQGAYEQYF

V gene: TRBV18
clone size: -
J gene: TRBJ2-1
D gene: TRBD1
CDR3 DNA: TGTGCCAGCTCACGCAACCGGGACAGGGACTATGAGCAGTTCTTC
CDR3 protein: CASSRNRDRDYEQFF

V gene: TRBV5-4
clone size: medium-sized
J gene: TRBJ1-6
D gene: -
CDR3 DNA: TGTGCCAGCAGCCAGAACCTCGGGGAGGGATCACCCCTCCACTTT
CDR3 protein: CASSQNLGEGSPLHF

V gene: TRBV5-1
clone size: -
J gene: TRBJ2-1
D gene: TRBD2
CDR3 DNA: TGCGCCAGCAGCTTGGGTGGGACTAGCGGGAGAGGGTACAATGAGCAGTTCTTC
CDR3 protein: CASSLGGTSGRGYNEQFF

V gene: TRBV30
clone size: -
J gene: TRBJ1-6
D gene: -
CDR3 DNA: TGTGCCTGTTCCCGGGACTATAATTCACCCCTCCACTTT
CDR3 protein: CACSRDYNSPLHF

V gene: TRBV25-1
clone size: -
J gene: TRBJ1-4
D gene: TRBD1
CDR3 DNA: TGTGCCAGCAGTGAATTCACAGGGGGGAATGAAAAACTGTTTTTT
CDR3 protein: CASSEFTGGNEKLFF

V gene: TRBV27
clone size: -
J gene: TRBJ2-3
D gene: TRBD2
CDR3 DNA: TGTGCCAGCAGTTACCTGAGCGGGAGTTTGATGGATACGCAGTATTTT
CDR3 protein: CASSYLSGSLMDTQYF

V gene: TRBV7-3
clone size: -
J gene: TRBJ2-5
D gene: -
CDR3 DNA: TGTGCCAGCAGCTCCCCGGTGTTAGAGACCCAGTACTTC
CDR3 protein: CASSSPVLETQYF

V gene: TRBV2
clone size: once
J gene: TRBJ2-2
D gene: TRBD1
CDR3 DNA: TGTGCCAGCAGTGATTTTGTGGAGCAGGGGGACACCGGGGAGCTGTTTTTT
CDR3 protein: CASSDFVEQGDTGELFF

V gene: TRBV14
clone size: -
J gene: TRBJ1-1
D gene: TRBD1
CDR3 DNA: TGTGCCAGCAGCCTGGGACAGGGTTGGACTGAAGCTTTCTTT
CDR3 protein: CASSLGQGWTEAFF

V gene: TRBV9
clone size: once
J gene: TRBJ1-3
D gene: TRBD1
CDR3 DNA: TGTGCCAGCAGCGTAGGAGGGGGCGATGGAAACACCATATATTTT
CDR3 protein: CASSVGGGDGNTIYF

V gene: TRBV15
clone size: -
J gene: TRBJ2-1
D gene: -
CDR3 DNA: TGTGCCACCAGCAGAGACTGGGGGGCCTACAATGAGCAGTTCTTC
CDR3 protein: CATSRDWGAYNEQFF

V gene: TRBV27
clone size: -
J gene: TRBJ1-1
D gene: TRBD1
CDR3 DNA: TGTGCCAGCAGACCTCCGGGACAGGGAAAAGCTTTCTTT
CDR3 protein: CASRPPGQGKAFF

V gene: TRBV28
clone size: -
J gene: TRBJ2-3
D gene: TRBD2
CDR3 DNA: TGTGCCAGCAGGTCCCGGACTAGCGGGGGGAGGGATACGCAGTATTTT
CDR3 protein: CASRSRTSGGRDTQYF

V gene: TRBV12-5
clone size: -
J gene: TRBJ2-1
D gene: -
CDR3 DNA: TGTGCTAGTGGTTTGGGGACTCCGAGCTCCTACAATGAGCAGTTCTTC
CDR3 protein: CASGLGTPSSYNEQFF

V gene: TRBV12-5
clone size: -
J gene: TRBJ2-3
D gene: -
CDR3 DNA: TGTGCTAGTGCCCCTGGTGTGGGCGGGACTAGCACAGATACGCAGTATTTT
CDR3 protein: CASAPGVGGTSTDTQYF

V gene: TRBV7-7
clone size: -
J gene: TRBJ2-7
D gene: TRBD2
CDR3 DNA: TGTGCTAGCAGGACGGTAGCGGGAGTCCGAGAGCAGTACTTC
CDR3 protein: CASRTVAGVREQYF

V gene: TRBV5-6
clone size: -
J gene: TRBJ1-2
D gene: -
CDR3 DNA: TGTGCCAGCAGCTTGGGGAGGGACTTCGCGCCGGTTAACTATGGCTACACCTTC
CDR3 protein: CASSLGRDFAPVNYGYTF

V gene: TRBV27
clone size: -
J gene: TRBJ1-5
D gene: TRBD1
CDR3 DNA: TGTGCCAGCAAACACAGGGGCAGCAATCAGCCCCAGCATTTT
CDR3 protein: CASKHRGSNQPQHF

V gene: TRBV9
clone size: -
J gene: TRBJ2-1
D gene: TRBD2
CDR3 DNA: TGTGCCAGCAGCCCCCCCGTTAGGCTAGCGGGAGTAAACAATGAGCAGTTCTTC
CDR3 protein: CASSPPVRLAGVNNEQFF

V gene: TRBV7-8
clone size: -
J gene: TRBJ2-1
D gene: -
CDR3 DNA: TGTGCCAGCAGCTTAAGGGCTAGCGTTTACAATGAGCAGTTCTTC
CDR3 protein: CASSLRASVYNEQFF

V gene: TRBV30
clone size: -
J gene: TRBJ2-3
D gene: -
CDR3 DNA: TGTGCCTGGAGTAGAATTAGCGGTAGCACAGATACGCAGTATTTT
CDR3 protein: CAWSRISGSTDTQYF

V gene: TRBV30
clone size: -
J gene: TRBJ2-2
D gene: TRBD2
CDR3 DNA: TGTGCCTGGAGGACTAGCGGGAGCAGCGGGGAGCTGTTTTTT
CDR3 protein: CAWRTSGSSGELFF

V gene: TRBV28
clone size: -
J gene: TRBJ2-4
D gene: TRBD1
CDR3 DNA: TGTGCCAGCAGTTGGGGGCAGGGGGCTAAAAACATTCAGTACTTC
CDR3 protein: CASSWGQGAKNIQYF

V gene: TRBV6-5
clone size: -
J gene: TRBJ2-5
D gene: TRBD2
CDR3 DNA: TGTGCCAGCAGTTACTTTAGCGGGAGTCGAGAGACCCAGTACTTC
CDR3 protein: CASSYFSGSRETQYF

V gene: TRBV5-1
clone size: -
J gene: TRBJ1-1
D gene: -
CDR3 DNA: TGCGCCAGCAGCTTGGCAGGGGCTCTGGGGGCTTTCTTT
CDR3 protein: CASSLAGALGAFF